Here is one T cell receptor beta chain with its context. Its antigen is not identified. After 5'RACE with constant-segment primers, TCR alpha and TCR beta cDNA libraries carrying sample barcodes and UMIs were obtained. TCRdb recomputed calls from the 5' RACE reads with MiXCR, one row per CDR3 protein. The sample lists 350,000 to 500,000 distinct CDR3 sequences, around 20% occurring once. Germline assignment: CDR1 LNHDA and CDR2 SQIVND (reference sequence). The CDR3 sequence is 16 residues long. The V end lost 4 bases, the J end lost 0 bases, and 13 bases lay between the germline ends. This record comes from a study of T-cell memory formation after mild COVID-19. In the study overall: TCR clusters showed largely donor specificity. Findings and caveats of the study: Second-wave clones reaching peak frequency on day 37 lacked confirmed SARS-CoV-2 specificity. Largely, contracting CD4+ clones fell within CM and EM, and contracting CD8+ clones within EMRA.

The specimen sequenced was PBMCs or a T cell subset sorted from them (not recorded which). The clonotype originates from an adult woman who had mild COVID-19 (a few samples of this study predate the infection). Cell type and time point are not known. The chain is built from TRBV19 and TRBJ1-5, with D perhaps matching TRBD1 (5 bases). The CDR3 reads CASSSQTVYSNQPQHF. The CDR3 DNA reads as TGTGCCAGTAGTAGCCAGACAGTTTATAGCAATCAGCCCCAGCATTTT.